The 21 T cell receptor beta chains in this list originate from one sample, sequenced in a study of cytomegalovirus exposure and HLA in healthy donors. Using immunoSEQ multiplex PCR, the repertoire was profiled, and TCRdb retains in-frame clones only, with some absent. The sample carries approximately 230,000 clones, over 75% recorded once. The sequenced sample was PBMCs. These receptors were obtained from a man between 18 and 29 years old in good health and CMV-seropositive.

The V and J genes are TRBV11-3 and TRBJ2-1; D ambiguous. V lost 2 bases and J 5 bases, leaving 10 bases between the germline ends. The CDR3 has 14 amino acids. Germline assignment: CDR1 SGHNT and CDR2 YENEEA. The CDR3 DNA follows: TGTGCCAGCAGCTTATCTGAGACGAACAATGAGCAGTTCTTC. Its translation: CASSLSETNNEQFF.

This clone was picked up one time. The chain joins TRBV28 to TRBJ2-6, with 9 bases fitting TRBD1. Germline loops: CDR1 MDHEN, CDR2 SYDVKM. After removal of 5 bases from V and 2 bases from J, the junction contained 7 bases not matched to a gene. The CDR3 contains 17 residues. The CDR3 DNA follows: TGTGCCAGCAGTCTGGGACAGGGATCCCCTGGGGCCAACGTCCTGACTTTC. Translated, it gives CASSLGQGSPGANVLTF.

The chain is built from TRBV5-6 and TRBJ2-2; no reliable D call. Germline loops: CDR1 SGHDT, CDR2 YYEEEE. Trimming stripped 0 bases from V and 1 base from J, with 10 bases between. The CDR3 has 16 residues. CDR3 nucleotides: TGTGCCAGCAGCTTGGAACAACTATTGAACACCGGGGAGCTGTTTTTT. Residues: CASSLEQLLNTGELFF.

The J gene is TRBJ1-2, the V gene TRBV4-1; 10 nucleotides line up with TRBD1. V shed 1 base and J 4 bases; nucleotides not matched to a gene: 6. Germline V CDR1 and CDR2: MGHRA, YSYEKL. The CDR3 is 16 residues long. The CDR3 DNA sequence: TGCGCCAGCAGCCAAGGGGTGAGGACAGGGGGCTATGGCTACACCTTC. This translates into CASSQGVRTGGYGYTF.

The chain links TRBV20-1 to TRBJ2-1, with 10 bases identical to TRBD2. CDR3 length: 11 amino acids. The junction had 2 bases not matched to a gene; V was cut back by 5 bases and J by 10 bases. Looked up from germline, CDR1 is DFQATT and CDR2 is SNEGSKA (reference sequence). The CDR3 nucleotides are TGCAGTGCTGGGACTAGCGAAGAGCAGTTCTTC. Translating gives CSAGTSEEQFF.

The gene calls are TRBV7-2 and TRBJ2-1; TRBD2 might be the D (7 bases). V dropped 5 bases and J dropped 4 bases, with 18 bases sitting between them. Germline CDR1 is SGHTA and CDR2 is FQGNSA. The CDR3 is 16 amino acids. The CDR3 loop reads CASSKGRGASYNEQFF. CDR3 bases: TGTGCCAGCAGCAAAGGTCGGGGGGCGAGTTACAATGAGCAGTTCTTC.

The chain joins TRBV21-1 to TRBJ2-7; TRBD1 reflects the table's D call only, with no check against the DNA. TRBV21-1 is a listed pseudogene. The CDR3 runs to 16 residues. The CDR3 is CASSKEGNRGFDEQYF. DNA for the CDR3: TGTGCCAGCAGCAAAGAGGGAAACAGGGGTTTCGACGAGCAGTACTTC.

The V and J genes are TRBV9 and TRBJ1-3; no reliable D call. Germline CDR1 is SGDLS and CDR2 is YYNGEE. The V and J ends lost 0 bases and 0 bases respectively, with 7 bases between them. This CDR3 is built from 15 residues. Written as DNA, the CDR3 is TGTGCCAGCAGCGTAGCCGTCCACTCTGGAAACACCATATATTTT. This sequence encodes CASSVAVHSGNTIYF. The variable domain in full, completed from reference TRBV9 and TRBJ1-3, reads DSGVTQTPKHLITATGQRVTLRCSPRSGDLSVYWYQQSLDQGLQFLIQYYNGEERAKGNILERFSAQQFPDLHSELNLSSLELGDSALYFCASSVAVHSGNTIYFGEGSWLTVV.

This clone has a handful of counts. The chain couples TRBV29-1 to TRBJ1-1; TRBD1 matches 7 bases. The length of the CDR3 is 13 residues. V trimming: 8 bases; J trimming: 2 bases; junction bases outside the gene matches: 8. CDR1 SQVTM and CDR2 ANQGSEA come from the germline V gene. The CDR3 nucleotides are TGCAGCTATCAAAGGGGGCCCAACACTGAAGCTTTCTTT. Protein: CSYQRGPNTEAFF.

In regard to this clone: This specimen includes other DNA sequences encoding the same CDR3. The chain combines TRBV27 with TRBJ2-1; 9 bases line up with TRBD2. The germline CDR1 and CDR2 sequences are MNHEY and SMNVEV (reference sequence). Trimming took 2 bases from V and 4 from J; bases not matched to a gene: 6. This CDR3 region has 16 residues. This CDR3 is CASSLGGSGGYNEQFF. The CDR3 nucleotides are TGTGCCAGCAGTTTAGGGGGTAGCGGGGGATACAATGAGCAGTTCTTC.

CDR3 in DNA: TGTGCCAGCAGCGTAGATGAAGGCTATGGCTACACCTTC. It translates to CASSVDEGYGYTF. V is TRBV9 and J is TRBJ1-2; the D is unclear. Germline-derived CDR1 and CDR2 are SGDLS and YYNGEE. This CDR3 is built from 13 residues. Trimming pared 0 bases from V and 4 bases from J, leaving 7 bases between.

The rearrangement joins TRBV5-1 to TRBJ2-3, with TRBD1 matching 8 bases. The CDR3 sequence is 18 residues long. With 3 bases clipped from V and 4 bases from J, the junction kept 16 bases outside the gene matches. Germline lookup yields CDR1 SGHRS and CDR2 YFSETQ. CDR3 nucleotides: TGCGCCAGCAGCTCAGGACAGGGTTTTTTTGGTTCATCAGATACGCAGTATTTT. It translates to CASSSGQGFFGSSDTQYF.

The chain is built from TRBV6-5 and TRBJ1-5; 7 bases fit TRBD1. The trim removed 6 bases at V and 4 bases at J, leaving 6 bases unmatched. This CDR3 region has 14 residues. In germline, CDR1 is MNHEY, CDR2 SVGAGI. The CDR3 DNA reads as TGTGCCAGCAGCCCCGGGACAGTAAATCAGCCCCAGCATTTT. Amino acid sequence: CASSPGTVNQPQHF.

The rearrangement uses TRBV7-2 and TRBJ2-1; unclear D gene. The V gene's germline CDR1 is SGHTA and CDR2 FQGNSA. V was clipped by 1 base and J by 8 bases, with 15 bases between them. The CDR3 is made up of 15 amino acids. CDR3 loop: CASSLGDYTVDEQFF. The CDR3 nucleotides are TGTGCCAGCAGCTTAGGGGATTACACGGTCGATGAGCAGTTCTTC.

The J gene is TRBJ2-4, the V gene TRBV4-1; D might be TRBD2 (5 bases). The CDR3 is 16 amino acids. Germline V CDR1 and CDR2: MGHRA, YSYEKL. V gave up 1 base and J gave up 0 bases, with 10 bases separating them. CDR3 loop: CASSQVGRVAKNIQYF. For the CDR3, the DNA is TGCGCCAGCAGCCAAGTTGGGCGGGTAGCCAAAAACATTCAGTACTTC.

The chain uses TRBV28 and TRBJ2-1; 8 positions match TRBD2. Germline CDR1 and CDR2: MDHEN and SYDVKM. The CDR3 has 15 residues. V gave up 1 base and J gave up 3 bases; unmatched junction bases: 2. The CDR3, as DNA: TGTGCCAGCAGTTTATTAGCGGGGCTCTACAATGAGCAGTTCTTC. It encodes CASSLLAGLYNEQFF.

The chain uses TRBV11-2 and TRBJ1-1; weak D call: TRBD1 (6 bases). The CDR3 runs 13 residues. Trimming removed 5 bases at V and 8 bases at J, with 15 bases between. CDR1 is SGHAT and CDR2 is FQNNGV in the germline V gene. CDR3: CASSQARGTEAFF. CDR3 nucleotide sequence: TGTGCCAGCAGCCAGGCGCGGGGGACAGAAGCTTTCTTT. Based on the CDR3 plus reference TRBV11-2 and TRBJ1-1, the full variable domain is EAGVAQSPRYKIIEKRQSVAFWCNPISGHATLYWYQQILGQGPKLLIQFQNNGVVDDSQLPKDRFSAERLKGVDSTLKIQPAKLEDSAVYLCASSQARGTEAFFGQGTRLTVV.

This chain connects TRBV11-1 to TRBJ2-3; TRBD2 agrees at 7 bases. There are 18 residues in the CDR3. Trimming at V came to 4 bases and at J to 0 bases, leaving 13 bases not matched to a gene. The germline CDR1 and CDR2 sequences are SGHAT and FQDESV (reference sequence). CDR3 in DNA: TGTGCCAGCAGCTCCGGCGGGCGTATGCGGGAGAGCACAGATACGCAGTATTTT. Protein product: CASSSGGRMRESTDTQYF.

The V gene is TRBV6-5, the J gene TRBJ2-1; D is perhaps TRBD1 (5 bases). The CDR3 spans 13 residues. Germline assignment: CDR1 MNHEY and CDR2 SVGAGI. Deletions cut 6 bases from V and 4 bases from J, with 10 bases between. The CDR3 DNA reads as TGTGCCAGCAGACTCGACAGTTACAATGAGCAGTTCTTC. Residues: CASRLDSYNEQFF.

The chain is built from TRBV7-9 and TRBJ1-4; 7 bases agree with TRBD1. The V and J ends lost 3 bases and 2 bases, in that order; junction bases with no gene match: 3. Germline CDR1 SEHNR, CDR2 FQNEAQ (reference sequence). CDR3 length equals 15 residues. The CDR3 protein is CASSLWDSTNEKLFF. CDR3 DNA sequence: TGTGCCAGCAGCTTGTGGGACAGTACTAATGAAAAACTGTTTTTT.

CDR3 in DNA: TGTGCCAGCAGTGAATTCCCCGGCCTGGGTAGAGACACTGAAGCTTTCTTT. Translation gives CASSEFPGLGRDTEAFF. The chain joins TRBV2 to TRBJ1-1; D is undetermined. V dropped 2 bases and J dropped 3 bases, with 19 bases sitting between them. This CDR3 region has 17 residues. CDR1 is SNHLY, CDR2 FYNNEI, per germline.